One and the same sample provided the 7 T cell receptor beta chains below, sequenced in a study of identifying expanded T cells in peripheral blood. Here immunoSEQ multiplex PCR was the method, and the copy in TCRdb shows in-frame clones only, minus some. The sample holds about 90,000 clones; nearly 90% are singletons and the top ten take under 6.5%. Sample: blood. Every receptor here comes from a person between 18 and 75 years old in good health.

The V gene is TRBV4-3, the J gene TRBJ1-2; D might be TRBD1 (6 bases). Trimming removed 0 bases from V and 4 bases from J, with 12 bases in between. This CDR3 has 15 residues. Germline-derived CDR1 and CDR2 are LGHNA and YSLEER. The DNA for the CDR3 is TGCGCCAGCAGCCAAGAATTAACGACAGGCTATGGCTACACCTTC. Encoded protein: CASSQELTTGYGYTF.

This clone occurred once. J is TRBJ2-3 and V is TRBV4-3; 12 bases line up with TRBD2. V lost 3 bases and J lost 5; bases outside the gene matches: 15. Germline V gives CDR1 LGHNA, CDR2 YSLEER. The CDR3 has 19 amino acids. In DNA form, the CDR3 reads TGCGCCAGCAGCCATAGTAGGGCTAGCGGGAGGGCCGGGGTAGATACGCAGTATTTT. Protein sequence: CASSHSRASGRAGVDTQYF.

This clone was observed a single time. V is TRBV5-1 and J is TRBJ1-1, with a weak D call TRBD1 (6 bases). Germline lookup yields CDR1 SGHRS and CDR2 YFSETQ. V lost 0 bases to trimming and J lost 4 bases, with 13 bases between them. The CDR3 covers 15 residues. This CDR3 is CASSLDTGYGTEAFF. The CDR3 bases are TGCGCCAGCAGCTTGGACACAGGGTATGGCACTGAAGCTTTCTTT.

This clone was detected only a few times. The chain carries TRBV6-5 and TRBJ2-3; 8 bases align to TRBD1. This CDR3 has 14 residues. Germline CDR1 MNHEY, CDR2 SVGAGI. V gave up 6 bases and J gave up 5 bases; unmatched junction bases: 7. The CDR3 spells CASSRQGRGDTQYF. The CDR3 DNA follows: TGTGCCAGCAGCCGACAGGGGAGAGGAGATACGCAGTATTTT.

The CDR3 protein is CAWMSGLAANTGELFF. CDR3 nucleotide sequence: TGTGCCTGGATGAGCGGACTAGCGGCCAACACCGGGGAGCTGTTTTTT. The chain combines TRBV30 with TRBJ2-2; 10 positions agree with TRBD2. There are 16 residues in the CDR3. Trimming took 4 bases from V and 2 from J; bases not matched to a gene: 7. Germline CDR1 and CDR2: GTSNPN and SVGIG (reference sequence).

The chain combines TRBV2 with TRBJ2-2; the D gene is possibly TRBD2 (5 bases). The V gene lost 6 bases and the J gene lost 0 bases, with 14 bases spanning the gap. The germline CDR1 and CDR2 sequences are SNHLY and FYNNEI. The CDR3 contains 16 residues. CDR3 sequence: CASRRRSGPNTGELFF. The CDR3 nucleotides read TGTGCCAGCAGGCGGAGGTCAGGCCCGAACACCGGGGAGCTGTTTTTT. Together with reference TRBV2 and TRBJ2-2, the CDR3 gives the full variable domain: EPEVTQTPSHQVTQMGQEVILRCVPISNHLYFYWYRQILGQKVEFLVSFYNNEISEKSEIFDDQFSVERPDGSNFTLKIRSTKLEDSAMYFCASRRRSGPNTGELFFGEGSRLTVL.

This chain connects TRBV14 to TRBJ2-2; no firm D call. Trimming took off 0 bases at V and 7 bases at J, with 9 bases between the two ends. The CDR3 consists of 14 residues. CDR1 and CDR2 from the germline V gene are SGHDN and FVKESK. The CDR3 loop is CASSQDAPGGELFF. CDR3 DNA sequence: TGTGCCAGCAGCCAAGATGCCCCAGGCGGGGAGCTGTTTTTT.